This T cell receptor beta chain emerged from a study of CD8 T cells in ankylosing spondylitis. Findings and limits, study-wide: About 8 highly homologous variants made up a TCR beta motif, and this motif appeared characteristic of ankylosing spondylitis blood.

Trimming took off 4 bases at V and 8 bases at J, with 11 bases between the two ends. The CDR3 has 12 amino acids. The germline V gene encodes CDR1 MNHEY and CDR2 SVGAGI. This clonotype has just a few counts. Its specificity is unknown. TCRdb itself ran the 5' RACE reads through MiXCR, one entry per CDR3 protein. Found here are a few hundred thousand distinct CDR3 sequences, more than 20% of them singletons; the top ten hold about 4%. J is TRBJ1-2 and V is TRBV6-5; maybe TRBD1 (6 bases). The receptor comes from a female donor with ankylosing spondylitis or in good health (not recorded which). The sequenced sample consisted of blood, either unsorted or a sorted T cell fraction (not recorded which). CDR3: CASSLSGAGYTF. The CDR3 DNA sequence: TGTGCCAGCAGTTTATCGGGGGCCGGCTACACCTTC.